The clone carrying this T cell receptor beta chain was detected many times. Its target is not known. TCRdb reanalysed the 5' RACE reads using MiXCR and keeps one entry per CDR3 protein. The sample lists around 320,000 distinct CDR3 sequences, over 3.5% occurring once. The sample comes from a study of T cells after yellow fever vaccination. Unmatched junction bases numbered 5, after V lost 2 bases and J lost 5 bases. The CDR3 length is 15 residues. Study-wide results and limits: FACS-sorted repertoires might harbor abundant contaminating clonotypes from the bulk population. Weaker overall was a secondary response that nonetheless peaked faster, on day 5 versus 15. Booster samples showed a return of most primary-vaccination clones (roughly 95% CD4, roughly 85% CD8).

Material: PBMCs, obtained 15 days after the yellow fever booster vaccination. This sequence was found in a man younger than 30 who received the YFV17D yellow fever vaccine. The chain couples TRBV12-3 or TRBV12-4 to TRBJ2-1; TRBD2 aligns across 8 bases. The CDR3 spells CASSLRRGGNNEQFF. CDR3 sequence (DNA): TGTGCCAGCAGTTTACGCCGGGGGGGAAACAATGAGCAGTTCTTC.